This TCR beta chain was observed in a study of vaccination effects on CD4 cells after COVID-19. Study-wide context: CD4+ T cells specific for antigen were expanded with viral peptide pools by the ViraFEST assay before sequencing.

CDR1 SGHTA and CDR2 FQGNSA come from the germline V gene. The CDR3 length is 13 residues. Trimming took 1 base from V and 5 from J, leaving 8 bases between them. The culture ran for approximately 10 days, and then CD4+ T cells were isolated. Participants were vaccinated with two doses of either the BNT162b2 or mRNA-1273 vaccine. IL-2 medium was substituted for half the medium on days 3 and 7. Clones were sequenced by immunoSEQ multiplex PCR, and TCRdb holds only the in-frame ones, with some missing. The sample includes tens of thousands of clones, approximately 80% seen only once; the top ten take about 2.5%. A few counts support this clone. Its antigen is currently unknown.

The TCR comes from a human donor who received a COVID-19 vaccine. V gene TRBV7-2 combines with J gene TRBJ1-1; D uncertain. Sample: CD4+ T cells from PBMCs cultured without peptide, taken after COVID-19 vaccination. CDR3 region: CASSLGVTTEAFF. The CDR3, as DNA: TGTGCCAGCAGCTTAGGGGTGACAACTGAAGCTTTCTTT.